The following is a TCR beta chain sequence with its context. Germline assignment: CDR1 MNHEY and CDR2 SVGAGI. V lost 0 bases, J lost 5 bases, and 7 bases stayed unmatched. The CDR3 covers 17 residues. MiXCR, run by TCRdb on the PCR reads, gives a single entry per CDR3 protein. The data show just over 20,000 distinct CDR3 sequences, with approximately 52% seen just once and around 25% held by the top ten. The data belong to a study of CD4 and CD8 cells across lung adenocarcinoma regions. The chain combines TRBV6-5 with TRBJ2-2, with 9 bases fitting TRBD2. The TCR comes from a female donor with lung adenocarcinoma. The CD4 and CD8 labels of this study may be unreliable. The specimen was CD8+ T cells from the center of a lung tumor. The CDR3 DNA follows: TGTGCCAGCAGTTACTCCTTGCGGGGGGGCTCGACCGGGGAGCTGTTTTTT. It translates to CASSYSLRGGSTGELFF.